These T cell receptor beta chains were read from a single sample in a study of OX40 agonist ivuxolimab in advanced cancers. TCRdb's copy holds only in-frame clones and misses some; the assay was immunoSEQ multiplex PCR. The sample carries 44,000 or so clones, 79% recorded once. This material consisted of CD4+ or CD8+ T cells sorted from blood, taken in a trial of the OX40 agonist ivuxolimab. The source of these receptors is an adult with an advanced solid tumor such as melanoma, head and neck, liver or kidney cancer. The CDR3 runs from the conserved cysteine through the conserved F or W. The D gene is left open where the match is weak. The listing skips clone size in some rows; elsewhere it reads once, few, many or a size class.

D	size	V	J	CDR3	DNA
NA	NA	TRBV6-5	TRBJ1-2	CASSPPGTGGHGYTF	TGTGCCAGCAGTCCTCCAGGGACGGGGGGTCATGGCTACACCTTC
TRBD2	NA	TRBV5-1	TRBJ2-3	CASKTSGGTDTQYF	TGCGCCAGCAAAACTAGCGGGGGGACAGATACGCAGTATTTT
NA	NA	TRBV7-3	TRBJ2-2	CASSLVREEAGELFF	TGTGCCAGCAGCTTAGTCAGGGAGGAAGCCGGGGAGCTGTTTTTT
NA	NA	TRBV6-1	TRBJ1-4	CASSDATGQNEKLFF	TGTGCCAGCAGTGATGCGACAGGTCAGAATGAAAAACTGTTTTTT
NA	NA	TRBV7-9	TRBJ2-7	CASSLGSAYEQYF	TGTGCCAGCAGCTTAGGGTCAGCTTACGAGCAGTACTTC
TRBD1	NA	TRBV6-5	TRBJ1-3	CASSLLRDSRNTIYF	TGTGCCAGCAGTCTGCTAAGGGACAGCCGAAACACCATATATTTT
NA	NA	TRBV29-1	TRBJ1-1	CSASRDTGWNTEAFF	TGCAGCGCCTCTCGGGACACCGGTTGGAACACTGAAGCTTTCTTT
TRBD2	NA	TRBV19	TRBJ2-5	CASSSTSTETQYF	TGTGCCAGTAGTTCGACTAGCACGGAGACCCAGTACTTC
NA	NA	TRBV7-2	TRBJ2-1	CASSLEARNNEQFF	TGTGCCAGCAGCTTAGAGGCTAGAAACAATGAGCAGTTCTTC
NA	NA	TRBV11-2	TRBJ1-1	CASSPQRNTEAFF	TGTGCCAGCAGCCCACAGAGGAACACTGAAGCTTTCTTT
NA	few	TRBV5-1	TRBJ1-6	CASSLNQASPLHF	TGCGCCAGCAGCTTAAATCAGGCTTCACCCCTCCACTTT
NA	NA	TRBV10-3	TRBJ1-1	CAISVGGLGTEAFF	TGTGCCATCAGTGTAGGAGGGTTAGGCACTGAAGCTTTCTTT
NA	NA	TRBV11-1	TRBJ2-1	CASSLATGRGLNEQFF	TGTGCCAGCAGCTTAGCTACAGGGAGGGGTCTGAATGAGCAGTTCTTC
NA	NA	TRBV7-3	TRBJ2-7	CASSLNPTAYYEQYF	TGTGCCAGCAGCTTAAATCCCACGGCTTACTACGAGCAGTACTTC
NA	medium-sized	TRBV4-3	TRBJ2-7	CASSQDKDTQREQYF	TGCGCCAGCAGCCAAGATAAGGACACACAGCGGGAGCAGTACTTC
TRBD1	NA	TRBV6-5	TRBJ2-7	CASSYPDRGGEQYF	TGTGCCAGCAGTTACCCGGACAGGGGGGGGGAGCAGTACTTC
NA	NA	TRBV14	TRBJ2-7	CASSSQGWNEQYF	TGTGCCAGCAGCTCGCAAGGGTGGAACGAGCAGTACTTC
NA	once	TRBV19	TRBJ2-3	CASSIPGGLSTDTQYF	TGTGCCAGTAGTATTCCTGGGGGTCTCAGCACAGATACGCAGTATTTT
NA	NA	TRBV27	TRBJ1-6	CASGTLGAGNSPLHF	TGTGCCAGCGGGACGTTAGGGGCGGGAAATTCACCCCTCCACTTT
NA	NA	TRBV12-5	TRBJ1-1	CASGLSRGVNTEAFF	TGTGCTAGTGGTTTGAGTCGGGGAGTGAACACTGAAGCTTTCTTT
NA	NA	TRBV5-1	TRBJ2-5	CASRREAETQYF	TGCGCCAGCAGAAGAGAAGCGGAGACCCAGTACTTC
TRBD1	NA	TRBV30	TRBJ1-4	CASVGGQGRGVANEKLFF	TGTGCCTCCGTAGGAGGACAGGGTAGAGGGGTTGCTAATGAAAAACTGTTTTTT
TRBD2	few	TRBV7-3	TRBJ2-7	CASSLGGSTYEQYF	TGTGCCAGCAGCCTGGGGGGGTCCACCTACGAGCAGTACTTC
TRBD1	few	TRBV5-1	TRBJ1-2	CASSLQGDGYTF	TGCGCCAGCAGCTTACAGGGGGATGGCTACACCTTC
NA	NA	TRBV9	TRBJ2-1	CASSVEGEYYNEQFF	TGTGCCAGCAGCGTAGAGGGGGAATACTACAATGAGCAGTTCTTC
NA	NA	TRBV25-1	TRBJ1-2	CASSASASNYGYTF	TGTGCCAGCAGCGCCTCTGCCTCTAACTATGGCTACACCTTC
NA	NA	TRBV12-5	TRBJ2-7	CASALDGGHEQYF	TGTGCTAGTGCCTTGGACGGGGGTCACGAGCAGTACTTC
TRBD1	NA	TRBV5-1	TRBJ1-3	CASSPRPGTGGEGNTIYF	TGCGCCAGCAGCCCTCGTCCCGGGACAGGGGGCGAAGGAAACACCATATATTTT
NA	medium-sized	TRBV7-9	TRBJ2-7	CASSLFSLYDEQYF	TGTGCCAGCAGCTTATTCTCCCTTTACGACGAGCAGTACTTC
NA	NA	TRBV28	TRBJ1-1	CASSLRGGEAFF	TGTGCCAGCAGTCTACGTGGGGGCGAAGCTTTCTTT
TRBD2	NA	TRBV19	TRBJ2-3	CASSIGTSGGDTQYF	TGTGCCAGTAGTATAGGGACTAGCGGGGGAGATACGCAGTATTTT
TRBD2	NA	TRBV5-1	TRBJ2-1	CASSLNLAGNDEQFF	TGCGCCAGCAGCTTGAACCTAGCGGGGAATGATGAGCAGTTCTTC
TRBD1	once	TRBV6-5	TRBJ2-2	CASRGAGQGAGELFF	TGTGCCAGCAGAGGCGCCGGACAGGGGGCCGGGGAGCTGTTTTTT
TRBD2	NA	TRBV4-2	TRBJ2-1	CASSPDSTSGSRYEQFF	TGTGCCAGCAGCCCCGATTCGACTAGCGGGAGTAGGTATGAGCAGTTCTTC
NA	NA	TRBV19	TRBJ1-3	CASSMVSEGNTIYF	TGTGCCAGTAGTATGGTATCGGAGGGAAACACCATATATTTT
NA	NA	TRBV6-1	TRBJ1-1	CASTQDGNTEAFF	TGTGCCAGCACCCAGGACGGGAACACTGAAGCTTTCTTT